One and the same sample provided the 2 T cell receptor beta chains below, sequenced in a study of response to subunit inactivated influenza vaccine. Via MiXCR, TCRdb re-called the RT-PCR reads, giving one row per CDR3 protein. The sample yields about 160,000 distinct CDR3 sequences, about 11% seen once. The specimen comprised CD8+ T cells sorted from PBMCs, sampled around 2 years after vaccination. The receptors originated from a man aged 50-75 years who received an inactivated influenza vaccine.

This clonotype was seen many times. V usage is TRBV15 and J usage is TRBJ2-3; no clear D gene. Germline V gene data show CDR1 as LNHNV and CDR2 as YYDKDF (reference sequence). CDR3 length: 12 residues. Trimming removed 1 base at V and 5 bases at J, with 4 bases between. The CDR3 here is CATSRGGDTQYF. DNA of the CDR3: TGTGCCACCAGCAGAGGAGGAGATACGCAGTATTTT.

V is TRBV29-1 and J is TRBJ1-4; 7 bases line up with TRBD1. J lost 8 bases, V lost 4 bases, and 7 bases had no gene match. Germline CDR1 reads SQVTM; CDR2 reads ANQGSEA. The CDR3 contains 13 residues. The CDR3 sequence is CSVGGGAREKLFF. As DNA, the CDR3 is TGCAGCGTTGGAGGGGGCGCAAGGGAAAAACTGTTTTTT.